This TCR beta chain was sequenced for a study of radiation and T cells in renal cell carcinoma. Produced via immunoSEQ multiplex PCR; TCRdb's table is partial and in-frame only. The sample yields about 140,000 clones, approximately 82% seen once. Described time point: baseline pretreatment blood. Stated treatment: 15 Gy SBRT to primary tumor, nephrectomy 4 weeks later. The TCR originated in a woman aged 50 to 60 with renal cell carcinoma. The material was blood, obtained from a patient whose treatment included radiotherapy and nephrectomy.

The DNA for the CDR3 is TGTGCCAGCAGTTTATTACAGAAAGCTTCTGGGGCCAACGTCCTGACTTTC. Its protein product is CASSLLQKASGANVLTF. This rearrangement joins TRBV27 to TRBJ2-6, with D unclear. V was shortened by 1 base and J by 1 base, with 11 bases between the two germline ends. This CDR3 is built from 17 residues. CDR1 is MNHEY and CDR2 is SMNVEV in the germline V gene (reference sequence). The complete variable domain, with remaining parts taken from reference TRBV27 and TRBJ2-6, reads EAQVTQNPRYLITVTGKKLTVTCSQNMNHEYMSWYRQDPGLGLRQIYYSMNVEVTDKGDVPEGYKVSRKEKRNFPLILESPSPNQTSLYFCASSLLQKASGANVLTFGAGSRLTVL.